This T cell receptor beta chain stems from a study of cytomegalovirus exposure and HLA in healthy donors. Produced via immunoSEQ multiplex PCR; TCRdb's table is partial and in-frame only. Altogether roughly 100,000 clones are present, 86% being singletons, with the ten largest covering about 4%. Separate from the roughly 700-subject first cohort, the approximately 120-subject validation cohort was the one that the donors belonged to. V shed 5 bases and J shed 7 bases, with 18 bases lying between them. Germline CDR1 and CDR2: LNHDA and SQIVND (reference sequence). The CDR3 covers 16 residues. To note about this clone: The antigen remains undetermined.

Regarding the study as a whole: Reported performance of the classifier showed diagnosis of cytomegalovirus status with high specificity and sensitivity. A list of around 150 TCR beta chains associated with cytomegalovirus was given.

The gene calls are TRBV19 and TRBJ1-6; TRBD1 is a possible D gene (5 bases). The sample comprised PBMCs. This sequence was found in a woman between 18 and 29 years old in good health and CMV-seropositive. CDR3 sequence (DNA): TGTGCCAGTAGTCACCACAGGAACCCCGGAAATTCACCCCTCCACTTT. Amino acids: CASSHHRNPGNSPLHF.